A selection of T cell receptor beta chains follows, all from one sample in a study of early T cells in non-severe SARS-CoV-2 infection. TCRdb recomputed calls from the 5' RACE reads with MiXCR, one row per CDR3 protein. The sample shows approximately 65,000 distinct CDR3 sequences, roughly a tenth of them seen only once. The sequenced material came from whole blood. Receptors were obtained from an adult who was a healthcare worker with PCR-confirmed SARS-CoV-2 infection or an uninfected control (not recorded which). CDR3s include the opening cysteine and the closing phenylalanine or tryptophan. A D gene is named only where the DNA matches it firmly. Size values are once, few and many counts, or a class for expanded clones, and some rows have none.

d_call	v_call	clone_size	j_call	cdr3_nt	cdr3_aa
.	TRBV12-3/TRBV12-4	.	TRBJ2-7	TGTGCCAGCAGTTTAGGCCGGAGAGGACTGACACAAGACTACGAGCAGTACTTC	CASSLGRRGLTQDYEQYF
TRBD2	TRBV12-3/TRBV12-4	.	TRBJ2-1	TGTGCCAGCAGTTACGAGCGGGAGGGCTCCTACAATGAGCAGTTCTTC	CASSYEREGSYNEQFF
.	TRBV18	.	TRBJ1-1	TGTGCCAGCTCAGTCGGTCGGAGTACTGAAGCTTTCTTT	CASSVGRSTEAFF
.	TRBV11-2	many	TRBJ2-5	TGTGCCAGCAGCTTAGGGACTTCTGAGACCCAGTACTTC	CASSLGTSETQYF
.	TRBV7-2	few	TRBJ1-5	TGTGCCAGCAGCTCCCTTCTGGGGCCCCAGCATTTT	CASSSLLGPQHF
.	TRBV10-1	few	TRBJ1-5	TGCGCCAGCAGTGCTCCGCGGCCCCAGCATTTT	CASSAPRPQHF
.	TRBV4-2	few	TRBJ2-2	TGTGCCAGCAGCCAAGGCGGCCAGGCGGACACCGGGGAGCTGTTTTTT	CASSQGGQADTGELFF
.	TRBV7-6	.	TRBJ1-4	TGTGCCAGCAGCTTACCAGGGGTTTCAACTAATGAAAAACTGTTTTTT	CASSLPGVSTNEKLFF
.	TRBV18	.	TRBJ1-1	TGTGCCAGCTCACCACCGGCAGGTGGGCTCACTGAAGCTTTCTTT	CASSPPAGGLTEAFF
TRBD1	TRBV6-6	few	TRBJ2-1	TGTGCCAGCAGTTATACGGGACAGGGTTTTATTGAGCAGTTCTTC	CASSYTGQGFIEQFF
TRBD2	TRBV7-2	few	TRBJ2-7	TGTGCCAGCAGCTTAGCGGCGGGAGGCTCCTACGAGCAGTACTTC	CASSLAAGGSYEQYF
.	TRBV28	.	TRBJ1-3	TGTGCCAGCATGAGCCCCGGAAACACCATATATTTT	CASMSPGNTIYF
TRBD1	TRBV28	many	TRBJ1-2	TGTGCCAGCGGGGACAGGCCATACTATGGCTACACCTTC	CASGDRPYYGYTF
.	TRBV27	few	TRBJ2-2	TGTGCCAGCAGTTTATATACCGACTCTTCGGGGCTGTTTTTT	CASSLYTDSSGLFF
.	TRBV10-3	many	TRBJ2-7	TGTGCCATCAGTGAGCCCCAACAGGGATGGTCCTACGAGCAGTACTTC	CAISEPQQGWSYEQYF
.	TRBV6-6	.	TRBJ1-1	TGTGCCAGCAGTTACTCGTTTATCACGGGTAACACTGAAGCTTTCTTT	CASSYSFITGNTEAFF
TRBD2	TRBV7-9	many	TRBJ2-3	TGTGCCAGCAGCCCTATCCAGACTAGCGGGAGGGGAACAGATACGCAGTATTTT	CASSPIQTSGRGTDTQYF
.	TRBV20-1	.	TRBJ2-1	TGCAGTGCTAGGGGAGATCGAGACGGCAATGAGCAGTTCTTC	CSARGDRDGNEQFF
TRBD2	TRBV7-6	many	TRBJ2-5	TGTGCCAGCAGCTTTCTCAAGGCGGGAGTGGAGACCCAGTACTTC	CASSFLKAGVETQYF
TRBD2	TRBV10-1	many	TRBJ2-1	TGCGCCAGCATAATAGGGCGGGAGGGCTACCTAAGCGACTACAATGAGCAGTTCTTC	CASIIGREGYLSDYNEQFF
.	TRBV5-1	few	TRBJ2-7	TGCGCCAGCAGCTTGGGTGATGCCACCTACGAGCAGTACTTC	CASSLGDATYEQYF
.	TRBV4-2	few	TRBJ1-6	TGTGCCAGCAGCCATGCGGATCCCACAAATAATTCACCCCTCCACTTT	CASSHADPTNNSPLHF
TRBD1	TRBV7-2	many	TRBJ1-1	TGTGCCAGCAGCCAGACAGGGTTGAAAGCTTTCTTT	CASSQTGLKAFF
.	TRBV6-2/TRBV6-3	many	TRBJ1-2	TGTGCCAGCAGTTACGGGACGACCGACTACACCTTC	CASSYGTTDYTF
.	TRBV12-3/TRBV12-4	.	TRBJ2-1	TGTGCCAGCAGCAGGCGGACGGAGCAGTTCTTC	CASSRRTEQFF
.	TRBV20-1	few	TRBJ1-1	TGCAGTGCGCTCCGACAAGTCAGTGAAGCTTTCTTT	CSALRQVSEAFF
.	TRBV25-1	.	TRBJ2-2	TGTGCCAGCAGTGAAGTCGGAGTCGGGGAGCTGTTTTTT	CASSEVGVGELFF
.	TRBV4-2	many	TRBJ2-2	TGTGCCAGCAGCCACAGAGACGTCAGGGCCGGGGAGCTGTTTTTT	CASSHRDVRAGELFF
.	TRBV18	many	TRBJ2-3	TGTGCCAGCTCCCTAGGACAAAGCACAGATACGCAGTATTTT	CASSLGQSTDTQYF
TRBD1	TRBV13	.	TRBJ2-4	TGTGCCAGCAGCTCCGGGACAGGGTCGAACATTCAGTACTTC	CASSSGTGSNIQYF
.	TRBV30	many	TRBJ2-2	TGTGCCTGGAAGCGGGTTGGGGACACCGGGGAGCTGTTTTTT	CAWKRVGDTGELFF
.	TRBV28	few	TRBJ2-7	TGTGCCAGCACAAGGAGCGCCACCAACGAGCAGTACTTC	CASTRSATNEQYF
TRBD2	TRBV3-1	once	TRBJ2-5	TGTGCCAGCAGGCCGACTAGCGCCCCACAAGAGACCCAGTACTTC	CASRPTSAPQETQYF
.	TRBV28	.	TRBJ1-3	TGTGCCAGCAGTTTACGCCGATCCCCTGGAAACACCATATATTTT	CASSLRRSPGNTIYF
TRBD2	TRBV28	.	TRBJ2-5	TGTGCCAGCAGTTTCGCGGGAGGCCGTGAGACCCAGTACTTC	CASSFAGGRETQYF
.	TRBV7-9	many	TRBJ2-7	TGTGCCAGCAGCCCTCACGGGACTCTCCTGCCCTTCGAGCAGTACTTC	CASSPHGTLLPFEQYF
TRBD2	TRBV12-3/TRBV12-4	.	TRBJ2-1	TGTGCCAGCAGTCGGACCGGGAGGGGTAATGAGCAGTTCTTC	CASSRTGRGNEQFF
TRBD2	TRBV12-5	.	TRBJ2-1	TGTGCTAGTGGTTTGTACCTCATGACTAGCGGGAGCTATGAGCAGTTCTTC	CASGLYLMTSGSYEQFF
.	TRBV7-6	many	TRBJ2-3	TGTGCCAGCAGCATCGGAAACAGGCCCAATACGCAGTATTTT	CASSIGNRPNTQYF
TRBD1	TRBV28	.	TRBJ2-3	TGTGCCAGCAGTTCCCACCGGGACAGGGGAACAGATACGCAGTATTTT	CASSSHRDRGTDTQYF
.	TRBV20-1	few	TRBJ2-3	TGCAGTGCCTTACGCGGCACAGATACGCAGTATTTT	CSALRGTDTQYF
TRBD2	TRBV11-2	few	TRBJ2-7	TGTGCCAGCAGCCCCCAGGGTCGGGGACTAGCGGTCTACGAGCAGTACTTC	CASSPQGRGLAVYEQYF
TRBD1	TRBV28	few	TRBJ1-1	TGTGCCAGCAGCGCCACAGGGGGCACTGAAGCTTTCTTT	CASSATGGTEAFF
TRBD1	TRBV12-3/TRBV12-4	.	TRBJ2-3	TGTGCCAGCAGTTCAACCAGGGGGCCAGGGACAGATACGCAGTATTTT	CASSSTRGPGTDTQYF
.	TRBV7-8	many	TRBJ1-5	TGTGCCAGCAGCCCCGAGGGTAGGTCACGGCAGCCCCAGCATTTT	CASSPEGRSRQPQHF
TRBD2	TRBV20-1	.	TRBJ2-1	TGCAGTGCATACGGGACTAGAGGAGGGCTGTTCTTC	CSAYGTRGGLFF
.	TRBV14	few	TRBJ2-7	TGTGCCAGCAGCCAAGTCCACAGGGTACCCTACGAGCAGTACTTC	CASSQVHRVPYEQYF
.	TRBV30	.	TRBJ1-2	TGTGCCTGGAGTGGAGGGACGAACTATGGCTACACCTTC	CAWSGGTNYGYTF
.	TRBV30	.	TRBJ2-5	TGTGCCTGGGAGACAGGGACTTATGAGACCCAGTACTTC	CAWETGTYETQYF